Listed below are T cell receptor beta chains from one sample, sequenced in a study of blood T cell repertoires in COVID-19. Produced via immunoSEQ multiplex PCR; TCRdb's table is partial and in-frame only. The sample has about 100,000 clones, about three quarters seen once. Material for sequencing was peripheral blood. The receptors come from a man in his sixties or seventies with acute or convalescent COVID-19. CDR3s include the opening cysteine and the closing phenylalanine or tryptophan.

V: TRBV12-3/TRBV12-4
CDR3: CASTYLGGQGFF

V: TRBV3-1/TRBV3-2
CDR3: CASVSGGPIETQYF

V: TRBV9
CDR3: CASSGGGAYNQPQHF

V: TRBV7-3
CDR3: CASSLTGQGVEAFF

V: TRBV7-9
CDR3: CASSLIGSTGELFF

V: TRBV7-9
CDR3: CASSFGSGNTIYF

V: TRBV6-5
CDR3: CASTRDRGTEAFF

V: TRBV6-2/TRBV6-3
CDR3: CASSPPTGTSGGAKNIQYF

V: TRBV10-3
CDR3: CAISESQIQGNQPQHF

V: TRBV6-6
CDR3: CASSYSGLFNGYTF

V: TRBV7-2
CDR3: CASSLGPGTTNEKLFF

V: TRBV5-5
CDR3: CASSFRFWQGEAGELFF

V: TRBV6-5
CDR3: CASSYRGIGELFF

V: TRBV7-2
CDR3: CASSLTEGQPQHF

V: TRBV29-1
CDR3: CSVEEGTDGYTF

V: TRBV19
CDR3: CASSIRGQGASSGNTIYF

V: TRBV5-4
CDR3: CASSFASGTIKATQYF

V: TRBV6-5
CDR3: CATVAATQGQPQHF

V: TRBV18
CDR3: CASPFLVTSGGNNEQFF

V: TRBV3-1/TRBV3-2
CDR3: CASNQVGGPEHIRGYTF

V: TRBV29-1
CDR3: CSALDRGSNTEAFF

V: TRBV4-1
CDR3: CASSQDLPGGNYEQYF

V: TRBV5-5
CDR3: CASAYQGDSYEQYF

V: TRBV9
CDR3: CASSASGGGAWDEQYF

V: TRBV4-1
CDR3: CASSQDLQGYGYTF

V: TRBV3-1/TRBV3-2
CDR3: CASSQGAGSGEKLFF

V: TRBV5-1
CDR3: CASSFTTSGGALGEQFF

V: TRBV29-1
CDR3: CSIQDQSISGANVLTF

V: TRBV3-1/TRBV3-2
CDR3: CASSQDPTGGTEAFF

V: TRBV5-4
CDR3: CASSSQLAGALSHEQYF

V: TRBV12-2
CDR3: CASRLMGQRVVDEQFF

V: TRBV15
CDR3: CATSGTGSYQPQHF

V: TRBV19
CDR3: CASSITGADSPLHF

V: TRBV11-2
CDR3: CASSTTLGVAYEQYF

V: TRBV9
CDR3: CASSATGTPRGFSYEQYF